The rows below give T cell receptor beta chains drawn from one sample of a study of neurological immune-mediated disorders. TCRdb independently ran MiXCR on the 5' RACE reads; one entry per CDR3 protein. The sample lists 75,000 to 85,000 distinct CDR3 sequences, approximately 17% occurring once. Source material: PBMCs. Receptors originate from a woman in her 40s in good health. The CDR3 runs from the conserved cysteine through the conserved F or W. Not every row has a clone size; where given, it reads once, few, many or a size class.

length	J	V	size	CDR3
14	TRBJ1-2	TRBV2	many	CASRAYTGVYGYTF
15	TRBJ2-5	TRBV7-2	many	CASSWQLARQETQYF
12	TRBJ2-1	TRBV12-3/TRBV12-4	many	CASIPPTNEQFF
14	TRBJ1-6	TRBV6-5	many	CASSSPHDNSPLHF
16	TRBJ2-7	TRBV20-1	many	CSAWNPSGTGGYEQYF
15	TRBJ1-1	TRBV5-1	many	CASSRLTGLNTEAFF
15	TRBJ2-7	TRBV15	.	CATSSPGQGFHEQYF
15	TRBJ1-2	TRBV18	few	CASSPGRAPNYGYTF
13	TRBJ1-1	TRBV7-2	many	CASSSGTARKAFF
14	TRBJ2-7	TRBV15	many	CATSEGGGSYEQYF
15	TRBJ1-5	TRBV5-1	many	CASSLSGSMNQPQHF
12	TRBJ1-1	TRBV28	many	CASSLPHTEAFF
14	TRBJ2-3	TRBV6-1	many	CASAVSGATDTQYF
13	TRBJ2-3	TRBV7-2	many	CASSLASTDTQYF
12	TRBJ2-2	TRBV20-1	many	CSLDRASGELFF
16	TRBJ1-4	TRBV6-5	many	CASSPTGGTGPEKLFF
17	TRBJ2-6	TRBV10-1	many	CASSAIWDESGANVLTF
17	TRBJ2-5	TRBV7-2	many	CASSRRGLAGGRETQYF
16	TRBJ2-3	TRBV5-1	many	CASSFKRGVSTDTQYF
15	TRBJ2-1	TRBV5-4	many	CASSLGATQSNEQFF
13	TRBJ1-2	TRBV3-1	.	CASSLDSSLGYTF
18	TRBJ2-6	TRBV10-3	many	CATNKGRTDEAGANVLTF
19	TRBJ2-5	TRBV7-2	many	CASSPRGVSGGHLGETQYF
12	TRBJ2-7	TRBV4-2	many	CASGKYRDEQYF
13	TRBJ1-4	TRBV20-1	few	CSVEDRGGEKLFF
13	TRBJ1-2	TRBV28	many	CASSIRDPRGYTF
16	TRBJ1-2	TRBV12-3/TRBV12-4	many	CASSPGTVSRVWGYTF
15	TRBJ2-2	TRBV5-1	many	CASGYGQANTGELFF
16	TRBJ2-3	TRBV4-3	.	CASSQETGTGRNTQYF
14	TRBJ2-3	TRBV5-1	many	CASSLYQGIDTQYF
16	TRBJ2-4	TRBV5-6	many	CASSLRVTSAKNIQYF
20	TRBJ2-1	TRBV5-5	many	CASSFRSRVAGTLRGNEQFF
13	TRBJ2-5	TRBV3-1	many	CASSQESGETQYF
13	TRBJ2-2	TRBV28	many	CASSPTNTGELFF
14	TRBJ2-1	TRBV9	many	CASSVSGGVDEQFF
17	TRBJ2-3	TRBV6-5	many	CASSPTSGGAWTDTQYF